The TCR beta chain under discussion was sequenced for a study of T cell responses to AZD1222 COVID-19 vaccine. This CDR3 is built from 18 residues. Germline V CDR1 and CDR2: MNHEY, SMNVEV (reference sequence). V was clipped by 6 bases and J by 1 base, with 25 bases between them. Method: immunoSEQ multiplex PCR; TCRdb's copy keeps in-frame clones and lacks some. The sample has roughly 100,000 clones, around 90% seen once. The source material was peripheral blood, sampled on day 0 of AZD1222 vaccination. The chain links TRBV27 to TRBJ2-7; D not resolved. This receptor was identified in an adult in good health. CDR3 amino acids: CASSIFPPAASLSYEQYF. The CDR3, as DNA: TGTGCCAGCAGCATTTTCCCTCCTGCAGCGTCTTTGTCCTACGAGCAGTACTTC.